Given below is one T cell receptor beta chain in context. Its specificity is not known. Each patient was aged 18 to 65 and had newly diagnosed hyperthyroidism of under 2 months' duration. The data are from a study of T cells in Graves' hyperthyroidism and ophthalmopathy. The study's findings and limits: Most clonotypes that expanded in the thyroid above 0.001 also showed up in blood.

The source material, RNA transcripts, was used to amplify TCR beta CDR3 regions. The primer set for the first-round RT-PCR of the TCR CDR3 was HTBI. TCRdb re-called the multiplex PCR reads with MiXCR, one entry per CDR3 protein. This table holds about 130,000 distinct CDR3 sequences, over 20% found once. Trimming took 0 bases from V and 4 from J, leaving 4 bases between them. The CDR3 has 13 residues. CDR1 MNHEY and CDR2 SVGAGI come from the germline V gene. V and J are TRBV6-5 and TRBJ1-3; D not certain. The specimen sequenced was blood. This clonotype originated in a woman between 50 and 59 years old with Graves' hyperthyroidism that later progressed to Graves' ophthalmopathy. The CDR3 DNA follows: TGTGCCAGCAGTTACTCGGGGGGAAACACCATATATTTT. It translates to CASSYSGGNTIYF.